The TCR beta chain under discussion was sequenced for a study of blood T cell repertoires in COVID-19. Study-level information: Some COVID-19 samples were acute and others convalescent; all came from the United States, Italy and Spain.

Germline values: CDR1 SGHRS, CDR2 YFSETQ. The junction had 15 bases not matched to a gene; V was cut back by 0 bases and J by 9 bases. This CDR3 contains 20 residues. Clones were read by immunoSEQ multiplex PCR, and TCRdb kept only the in-frame ones, dropping some. Of roughly 150,000 clones listed, 79% were seen once; the top ten hold over 15%. Residents of 24 US areas, aged about 18 to 95 years, made up the participants. Categorization into cohorts depended on clinical history that participants reported. Input material: PBMCs or T cells enriched from blood (not recorded which). The TCR was taken from a woman between 65 and 79 years old in a cohort exposed to, infected with or recovered from COVID-19 (not recorded which). The V gene is TRBV5-1, the J gene TRBJ2-1; 16 bases are shared with TRBD2. As DNA, the CDR3 is TGCGCCAGCAGCTTGGTCACAGGGACTAGCGGGAGGGCCTTTTCCGGTGAGCAGTTCTTC. The encoded protein is CASSLVTGTSGRAFSGEQFF.